The 2 T cell receptor beta chains listed next were all sequenced from one sample in a study of shared clonotypes between healthy human individuals. Clones were read by immunoSEQ multiplex PCR, and TCRdb kept only the in-frame ones, dropping some. The sample carries about 1.4 million clones, roughly 97% recorded once. Sequences were obtained from naive CD4+ T cells sorted from blood. Noted subset: CD45RA+ positively selected. These receptors were collected from a man in his thirties or forties in good health.

Concerning this clone itself: Other DNA sequences within the sample encode an identical CDR3. This chain uses TRBV5-6 with TRBJ1-3, with 7 bases aligning to TRBD1. Germline CDR1 SGHDT, CDR2 YYEEEE. The length of the CDR3 is 14 residues. The J segment lost 1 base and the V segment lost 5 bases, leaving 3 bases of the junction unmatched. CDR3 nucleotide sequence: TGTGCCAGCAGGACACAGGGGTCTGGAAACACCATATATTTT. Translated, it gives CASRTQGSGNTIYF.

The gene calls are TRBV29-1 and TRBJ1-4; 8 nucleotides align to TRBD1. Germline V gene sequence: CDR1 SQVTM, CDR2 ANQGSEA. With 6 bases clipped from V and 0 bases from J, the junction kept 9 bases outside the gene matches. This CDR3 has 16 residues. Here the CDR3 DNA reads TGCAGCGTCACCGACAGGGGTGAGGCAACTAATGAAAAACTGTTTTTT. Translating gives CSVTDRGEATNEKLFF.